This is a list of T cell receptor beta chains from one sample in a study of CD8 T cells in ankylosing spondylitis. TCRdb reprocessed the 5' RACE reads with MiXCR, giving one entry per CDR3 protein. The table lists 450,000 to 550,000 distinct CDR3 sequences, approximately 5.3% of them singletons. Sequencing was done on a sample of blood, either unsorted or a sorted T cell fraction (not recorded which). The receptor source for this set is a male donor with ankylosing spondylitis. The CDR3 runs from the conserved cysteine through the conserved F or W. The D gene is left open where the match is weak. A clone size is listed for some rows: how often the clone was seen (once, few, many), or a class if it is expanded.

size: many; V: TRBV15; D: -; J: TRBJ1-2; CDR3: CATSIGGFSYGYTF; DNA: TGTGCCACCAGCATTGGAGGGTTTAGCTATGGCTACACCTTC
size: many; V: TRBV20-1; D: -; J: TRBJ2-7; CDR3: CSPGQINTYEQYF; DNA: TGCAGTCCCGGACAGATTAATACCTACGAGCAGTACTTC
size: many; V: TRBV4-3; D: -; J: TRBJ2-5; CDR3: CASSQGQPGHQETQYF; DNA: TGCGCCAGCAGCCAAGGTCAGCCAGGGCACCAAGAGACCCAGTACTTC
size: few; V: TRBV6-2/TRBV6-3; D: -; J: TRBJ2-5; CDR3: CASRVLGGGGETQYF; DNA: TGTGCCAGCAGGGTGTTAGGAGGGGGCGGAGAGACCCAGTACTTC
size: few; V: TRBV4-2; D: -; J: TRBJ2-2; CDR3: CASSQDVPVGELFF; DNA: TGTGCCAGCAGCCAAGATGTGCCGGTCGGGGAGCTGTTTTTT
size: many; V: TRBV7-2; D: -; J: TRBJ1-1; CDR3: CASPSYSWNTEAFF; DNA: TGTGCCAGCCCCTCTTATTCATGGAACACTGAAGCTTTCTTT
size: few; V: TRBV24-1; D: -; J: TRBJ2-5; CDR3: CATGSPIAETQYF; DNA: TGTGCCACAGGGAGCCCCATCGCGGAGACCCAGTACTTC
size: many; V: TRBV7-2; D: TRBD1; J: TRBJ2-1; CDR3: CASSWTGAAYNEQFF; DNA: TGTGCCAGCAGCTGGACAGGGGCTGCCTACAATGAGCAGTTCTTC
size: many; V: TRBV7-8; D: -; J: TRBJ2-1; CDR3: CASSREAGLQNNEQFF; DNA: TGTGCCAGCAGCCGCGAAGCCGGACTACAGAACAATGAGCAGTTCTTC
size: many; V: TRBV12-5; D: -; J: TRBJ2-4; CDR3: CASGLVTTDKNIQYF; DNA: TGTGCTAGTGGTTTGGTAACGACAGACAAAAACATTCAGTACTTC
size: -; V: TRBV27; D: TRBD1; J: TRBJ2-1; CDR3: CASSSGQGFYNEQFF; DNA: TGTGCCAGCAGTTCGGGACAGGGATTCTACAATGAGCAGTTCTTC
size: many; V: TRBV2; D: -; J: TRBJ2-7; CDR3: CASSDGEYF; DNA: TGTGCCAGCAGTGACGGGGAGTACTTC
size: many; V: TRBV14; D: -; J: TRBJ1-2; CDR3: CASSQDAGGSYGYTF; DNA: TGTGCCAGCAGCCAAGATGCGGGAGGGAGCTATGGCTACACCTTC
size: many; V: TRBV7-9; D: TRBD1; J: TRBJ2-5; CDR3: CASSPSPGQGDQETQYF; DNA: TGTGCCAGCAGCCCCTCACCGGGACAGGGGGATCAAGAGACCCAGTACTTC
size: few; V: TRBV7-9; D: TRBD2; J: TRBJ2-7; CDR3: CASSSSGASSYEQYF; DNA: TGTGCCAGCAGCTCTAGCGGGGCGAGCTCCTACGAGCAGTACTTC
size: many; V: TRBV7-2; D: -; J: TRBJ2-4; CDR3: CASSAGIAKNIQYF; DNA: TGTGCCAGCAGCGCCGGAATAGCCAAAAACATTCAGTACTTC
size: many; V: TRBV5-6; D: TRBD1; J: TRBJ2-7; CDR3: CASSSPGQLVWF; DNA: TGTGCCAGCAGCTCTCCGGGACAGCTCGTTTGGTTC
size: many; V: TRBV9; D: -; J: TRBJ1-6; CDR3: CASSGASWNSPLHF; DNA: TGTGCCAGCAGCGGAGCCTCCTGGAATTCACCCCTCCACTTT
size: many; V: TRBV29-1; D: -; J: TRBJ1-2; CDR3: CSVGGRTRGYTF; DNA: TGCAGCGTTGGGGGCCGGACTCGGGGCTACACCTTC
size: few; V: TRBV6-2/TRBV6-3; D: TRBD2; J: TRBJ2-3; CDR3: CASSGLAGGPGTDTQYF; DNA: TGTGCCAGCAGTGGACTAGCGGGAGGGCCGGGAACAGATACGCAGTATTTT
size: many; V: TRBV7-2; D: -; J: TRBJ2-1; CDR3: CASSPTTQGGEQFF; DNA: TGTGCCAGCAGCCCGACGACTCAAGGAGGCGAGCAGTTCTTC
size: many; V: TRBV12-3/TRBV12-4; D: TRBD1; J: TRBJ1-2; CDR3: CASSFARRQGQDTF; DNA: TGTGCCAGCAGTTTCGCCCGTCGACAGGGCCAAGACACCTTC
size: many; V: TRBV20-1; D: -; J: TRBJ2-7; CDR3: CSARDQTHSFPSTYEQYF; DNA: TGCAGTGCTAGAGACCAAACCCACTCCTTCCCCTCCACCTACGAGCAGTACTTC
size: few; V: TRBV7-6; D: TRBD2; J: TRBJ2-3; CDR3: CASSLGASGGVRTDTQYF; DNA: TGTGCCAGCAGCTTAGGGGCTAGCGGGGGTGTGAGAACAGATACGCAGTATTTT
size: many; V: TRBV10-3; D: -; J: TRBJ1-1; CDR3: CAISASQGPEAFF; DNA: TGTGCCATCAGTGCATCGCAGGGCCCTGAAGCTTTCTTT
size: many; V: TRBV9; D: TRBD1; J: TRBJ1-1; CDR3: CASGGQGREAFF; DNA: TGTGCCAGCGGGGGACAGGGACGGGAAGCTTTCTTT
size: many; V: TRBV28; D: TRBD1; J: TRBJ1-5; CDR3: CASSLSQGNQPQHF; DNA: TGTGCCAGCAGTTTATCACAGGGGAATCAGCCCCAGCATTTT
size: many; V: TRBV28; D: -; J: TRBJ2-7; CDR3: CASSGLQGSHF; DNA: TGTGCCAGCAGTGGACTACAGGGAAGCCACTTC
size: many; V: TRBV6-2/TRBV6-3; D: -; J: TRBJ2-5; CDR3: CASSARQGSPQETQYF; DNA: TGTGCCAGCAGTGCCCGACAAGGCTCACCCCAAGAGACCCAGTACTTC
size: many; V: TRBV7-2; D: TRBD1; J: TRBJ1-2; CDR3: CASSSPGQGNRYTF; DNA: TGTGCCAGCAGCTCCCCGGGACAGGGGAATCGCTACACCTTC